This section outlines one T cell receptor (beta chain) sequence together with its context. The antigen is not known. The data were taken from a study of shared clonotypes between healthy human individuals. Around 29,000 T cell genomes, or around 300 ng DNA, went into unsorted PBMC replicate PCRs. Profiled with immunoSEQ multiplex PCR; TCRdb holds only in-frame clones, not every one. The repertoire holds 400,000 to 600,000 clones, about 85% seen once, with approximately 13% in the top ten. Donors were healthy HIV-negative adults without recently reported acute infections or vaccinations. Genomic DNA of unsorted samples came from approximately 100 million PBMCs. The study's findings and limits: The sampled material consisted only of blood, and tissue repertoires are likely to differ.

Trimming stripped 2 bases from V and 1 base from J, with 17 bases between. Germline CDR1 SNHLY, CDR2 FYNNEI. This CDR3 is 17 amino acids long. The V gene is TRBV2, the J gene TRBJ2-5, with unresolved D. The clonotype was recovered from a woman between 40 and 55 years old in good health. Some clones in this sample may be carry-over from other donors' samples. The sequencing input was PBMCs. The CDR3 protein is CASSESRQAATQETQYF. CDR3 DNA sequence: TGTGCCAGCAGTGAAAGTCGCCAAGCCGCCACCCAAGAGACCCAGTACTTC. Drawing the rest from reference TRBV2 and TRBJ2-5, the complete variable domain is EPEVTQTPSHQVTQMGQEVILRCVPISNHLYFYWYRQILGQKVEFLVSFYNNEISEKSEIFDDQFSVERPDGSNFTLKIRSTKLEDSAMYFCASSESRQAATQETQYFGPGTRLLVL.